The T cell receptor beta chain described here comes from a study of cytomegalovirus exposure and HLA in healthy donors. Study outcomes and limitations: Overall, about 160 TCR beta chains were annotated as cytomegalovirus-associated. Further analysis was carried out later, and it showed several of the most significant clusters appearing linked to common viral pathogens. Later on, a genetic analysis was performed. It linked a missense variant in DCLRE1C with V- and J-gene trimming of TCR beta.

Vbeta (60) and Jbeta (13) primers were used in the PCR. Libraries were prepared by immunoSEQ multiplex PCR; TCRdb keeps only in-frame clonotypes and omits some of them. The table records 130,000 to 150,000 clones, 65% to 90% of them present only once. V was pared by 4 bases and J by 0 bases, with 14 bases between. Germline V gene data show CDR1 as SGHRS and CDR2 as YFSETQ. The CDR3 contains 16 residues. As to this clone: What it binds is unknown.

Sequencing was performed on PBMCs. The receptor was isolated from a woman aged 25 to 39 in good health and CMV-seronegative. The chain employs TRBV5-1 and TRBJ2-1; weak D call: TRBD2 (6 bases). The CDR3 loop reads CASSIALASSYNEQFF. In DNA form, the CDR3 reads TGCGCCAGCAGCATAGCCCTAGCGAGCTCCTACAATGAGCAGTTCTTC.